Shown below are 30 T cell receptor beta chains from a single sample sequenced in a study of T cell responses to AZD1222 COVID-19 vaccine. Repertoires were generated with immunoSEQ multiplex PCR, while TCRdb's copy carries only in-frame clones and drops some. Of approximately 100,000 clones in the sample, about 93% were seen once. Sequenced material: peripheral blood, taken on day 0 of AZD1222 vaccination. The receptor set was obtained from an adult in good health.

The genes are TRBV6-2 or TRBV6-3 and TRBJ1-1; D is unclear. CDR3 size: 13 residues. Trimming pared 6 bases from V and 4 bases from J, leaving 12 bases between. Germline assignment: CDR1 MNHEY and CDR2 SVGEGT. CDR3 nucleotide sequence: TGTGCCAGCAGCCGCGACACGGCCACTGAAGCTTTCTTT. It encodes CASSRDTATEAFF.

The V and J genes are TRBV18 and TRBJ1-2; TRBD1 matches at 8 bases. CDR1 is KGHSH and CDR2 is LQKENI in the germline V gene. The CDR3 consists of 17 residues. V lost 5 bases, J lost 3 bases, and 14 bases stayed unmatched. CDR3 coding DNA: TGTGCCAGCTCATCAGGACAGGGTTCCTCATTTTACTATGGCTACACCTTC. This sequence encodes CASSSGQGSSFYYGYTF.

The rearrangement uses TRBV11-1 and TRBJ1-1; D is possibly TRBD1 (6 bases). Trimming cost V 6 bases and J 4 bases, with 15 bases left between them. CDR1 and CDR2 from the germline V gene are SGHAT and FQDESV (reference sequence). The length of the CDR3 is 14 residues. The CDR3 nucleotides read TGTGCCAGCAGACCGAGGGGGATCTCCACTGAAGCTTTCTTT. This codes for CASRPRGISTEAFF.

The V gene is TRBV9, the J gene TRBJ1-1; D ambiguous. V lost 0 bases and J 3 bases, leaving 6 bases between the germline ends. CDR1 and CDR2 from the germline V gene are SGDLS and YYNGEE. CDR3 length: 13 amino acids. CDR3 sequence reads: CASSVVRDTEAFF. The CDR3 DNA sequence: TGTGCCAGCAGCGTAGTGAGGGACACTGAAGCTTTCTTT.

The chain recombines TRBV7-2 with TRBJ1-2, with D possibly TRBD1 on 6 matching bases. Per the germline V gene, CDR1 is SGHTA and CDR2 is FQGNSA. Trimming shortened V by 4 bases and J by 1 base, and 13 bases separated the two germline ends. This CDR3 spans 15 amino acids. The CDR3 protein is CASSSTGTINYGYTF. The DNA for the CDR3 is TGTGCCAGCAGCTCCACCGGGACAATTAACTATGGCTACACCTTC.

The rearrangement uses TRBV19 and TRBJ1-2, with D possibly being TRBD1 (6 bases). The CDR3 runs 14 residues. Germline loops: CDR1 LNHDA, CDR2 SQIVND (reference sequence). Deletions cut 4 bases from V and 4 bases from J, with 13 bases between. The DNA for the CDR3 is TGTGCCAGTAGTAGGTCAGGGGACCGCTATGGCTACACCTTC. Translating gives CASSRSGDRYGYTF.

V and J are TRBV19 and TRBJ1-2; no clear D. Germline CDR1 is LNHDA and CDR2 is SQIVND (reference sequence). The V end was cut by 2 bases, the J end by 6 bases, with 13 bases between. This CDR3 has 14 amino acids. In nucleotides, the CDR3 is TGTGCCAGTAGTATAAGCCCAGCAAGGGATGGCTACACCTTC. Translated, it gives CASSISPARDGYTF. The full variable domain, with the rest looked up from reference TRBV19 and TRBJ1-2, is DGGITQSPKYLFRKEGQNVTLSCEQNLNHDAMYWYRQDPGQGLRLIYYSQIVNDFQKGDIAEGYSVSREKKESFPLTVTSAQKNPTAFYLCASSISPARDGYTFGSGTRLTVV.

The chain uses TRBV27 and TRBJ1-3, with no clear D. There are 14 residues in the CDR3. CDR1 MNHEY and CDR2 SMNVEV come from the germline V gene (reference sequence). V lost 7 bases to trimming and J lost 0 bases, with 10 bases between them. CDR3 loop: CASKRSSSGNTIYF. The CDR3 region has the DNA TGTGCCAGCAAAAGGTCGAGCTCTGGAAACACCATATATTTT.

The V and J genes are TRBV12-3 or TRBV12-4 and TRBJ1-1; D not resolved. Trimming shortened V by 5 bases and J by 8 bases, and 15 bases separated the two germline ends. This CDR3 has 13 residues. In nucleotides, the CDR3 is TGTGCCAGCAGTCCGGGCTCCCCTGCGGAAGCTTTCTTT. Translating it yields CASSPGSPAEAFF.

V usage is TRBV19 and J usage is TRBJ1-5, with 7 bases aligning to TRBD1. The junction had 5 bases not matched to a gene; V was cut back by 2 bases and J by 4 bases. This CDR3 is built from 15 residues. CDR1 is LNHDA and CDR2 is SQIVND in the germline V gene (reference sequence). DNA for the CDR3: TGTGCCAGTAGTATACTAGAGGGGGCGAATCAGCCCCAGCATTTT. It encodes CASSILEGANQPQHF.

J is TRBJ1-2 and V is TRBV14, with a tentative D call TRBD1 (6 bases). The germline V and J ends were trimmed by 4 bases and 4 bases, with 16 bases remaining between them. The CDR3 totals 15 residues. Looked up from germline, CDR1 is SGHDN and CDR2 is FVKESK. This CDR3 is CASSPGQRGTYGYTF. CDR3 DNA sequence: TGTGCCAGCAGCCCAGGACAGAGAGGAACCTATGGCTACACCTTC.

The chain carries TRBV18 and TRBJ1-2; D is uncertain. Germline V gives CDR1 KGHSH, CDR2 LQKENI. The CDR3 runs 14 residues. V lost 3 bases to trimming and J lost 2 bases, with 10 bases between them. CDR3 bases: TGTGCCAGCTCACCGAGTCCCAGGAACTATGGCTACACCTTC. Translated, it gives CASSPSPRNYGYTF.

The genes are TRBV28 and TRBJ2-1; TRBD1 matches 9 bases. There are 15 residues in the CDR3. After removal of 6 bases from V and 5 bases from J, the junction contained 8 bases not matched to a gene. The germline V gene encodes CDR1 MDHEN and CDR2 SYDVKM. The CDR3 loop reads CASSKGGTGHNEQFF. The CDR3 coding sequence is TGTGCCAGCAGCAAGGGAGGGACAGGGCACAATGAGCAGTTCTTC. Full variable domain (outside the CDR3, taken from reference TRBV28 and TRBJ2-1): DVKVTQSSRYLVKRTGEKVFLECVQDMDHENMFWYRQDPGLGLRLIYFSYDVKMKEKGDIPEGYSVSREKKERFSLILESASTNQTSMYLCASSKGGTGHNEQFFGPGTRLTVL.

The chain recombines TRBV4-1 with TRBJ1-2; D is unresolved. V gave up 1 base and J gave up 7 bases, with 16 bases separating them. Germline CDR1 is MGHRA and CDR2 is YSYEKL. The CDR3 totals 15 residues. CDR3: CASSQGPRTLGGYTF. Written as DNA, the CDR3 is TGCGCCAGCAGCCAAGGGCCCCGGACGTTAGGTGGCTACACCTTC.

The V and J genes are TRBV19 and TRBJ2-1; D is perhaps TRBD2 (6 bases). Germline values: CDR1 LNHDA, CDR2 SQIVND (reference sequence). The CDR3 sequence is 15 residues long. The V end was cut by 5 bases, the J end by 4 bases, with 15 bases between. CDR3 loop: CASSVSGTEYNEQFF. Here the CDR3 DNA reads TGTGCCAGTAGTGTTTCCGGGACTGAGTACAATGAGCAGTTCTTC.

In its sample, this clone was seen once. The chain recombines TRBV7-2 with TRBJ2-7, with 7 bases that match TRBD1. Unmatched junction bases numbered 1, after V lost 3 bases and J lost 2 bases. This CDR3 is built from 13 residues. CDR1 and CDR2 (germline): SGHTA, FQGNSA. CDR3 bases: TGTGCCAGCAGCTTTACAGGGGCCTACGAGCAGTACTTC. This sequence encodes CASSFTGAYEQYF. The full variable domain, its missing parts supplied by reference TRBV7-2 and TRBJ2-7, is GAGVSQSPSNKVTEKGKDVELRCDPISGHTALYWYRQSLGQGLEFLIYFQGNSAPDKSGLPSDRFSAERTGGSVSTLTIQRTQQEDSAVYLCASSFTGAYEQYFGPGTRLTVT.

The chain links TRBV5-6 to TRBJ1-1; 9 positions agree with TRBD1. V lost 6 bases to trimming and J lost 3 bases; unmatched junction nucleotides: 9. CDR1 is SGHDT, CDR2 YYEEEE, per germline. This CDR3 contains 15 residues. In DNA, the CDR3 is TGTGCCAGCATCTTAATAAGGACAGGGGACACTGAAGCTTTCTTT. Residues: CASILIRTGDTEAFF.

This clone appeared once. J is TRBJ2-2 and V is TRBV5-1, with 9 bases lining up with TRBD1. Germline values: CDR1 SGHRS, CDR2 YFSETQ. The trim removed 2 bases at V and 4 bases at J, leaving 15 bases unmatched. The CDR3 is made up of 19 amino acids. CDR3 amino acids: CASSFFTYRTGVGTGELFF. The CDR3 nucleotides are TGCGCCAGCAGCTTCTTTACCTACCGGACAGGGGTGGGCACCGGGGAGCTGTTTTTT.

The gene calls are TRBV19 and TRBJ1-1; 7 bases fit TRBD1. CDR3 length: 16 amino acids. V lost 4 bases, J lost 5 bases, and 13 bases stayed unmatched. The V gene's germline CDR1 is LNHDA and CDR2 SQIVND (reference sequence). As DNA, the CDR3 is TGTGCCAGTAGTAAACCAAGGGGGCTGAGGGAAACTGAAGCTTTCTTT. Protein sequence: CASSKPRGLRETEAFF.

The genes are TRBV6-2 or TRBV6-3 and TRBJ1-5; D is perhaps TRBD1 (6 bases). The germline V and J ends were trimmed by 4 bases and 4 bases, with 17 bases remaining between them. CDR1 and CDR2 from the germline V gene are MNHEY and SVGEGT. The CDR3 covers 16 residues. CDR3 DNA: TGTGCCAGCAGTTCACAGGGCATGGTAAGGAATCAGCCCCAGCATTTT. Amino acid sequence: CASSSQGMVRNQPQHF.

The J gene is TRBJ2-5, the V gene TRBV11-2; unclear D gene. The CDR3 loop spans 11 amino acids. V was clipped by 6 bases and J by 5 bases, with 7 bases between them. The germline gives CDR1 SGHAT, CDR2 FQNNGV. The CDR3 region is CASRFRETQYF. The CDR3 DNA reads as TGTGCCAGCAGGTTTAGGGAGACCCAGTACTTC.

V is TRBV7-2 and J is TRBJ2-7, with no clear D. V lost 2 bases, J lost 6 bases, and 8 bases lay in between. The CDR3 loop spans 12 amino acids. Germline CDR1 is SGHTA and CDR2 is FQGNSA. The DNA of the CDR3 is TGTGCCAGCAGCTTATCAGGTGGCGAGCAGTACTTC. This sequence encodes CASSLSGGEQYF.

This clone showed up just once. V usage is TRBV10-3 and J usage is TRBJ1-4, with 8 nucleotides matching TRBD1. V lost 5 bases and J lost 6; bases outside the gene matches: 2. The germline CDR1 and CDR2 sequences are ENHRY and SYGVKD. The CDR3 covers 13 residues. Written as DNA, the CDR3 is TGTGCCATCAGTACAGGGGGGTATGAAAAACTGTTTTTT. Amino acids: CAISTGGYEKLFF.

This chain joins TRBV27 and TRBJ1-1; possibly TRBD1 for D (5 bases). The CDR3 loop spans 13 amino acids. Germline V gives CDR1 MNHEY, CDR2 SMNVEV (reference sequence). The ends were cut back, 9 bases at V and 1 base at J, with 12 bases in the middle. The CDR3 sequence is CASTGLPNTEAFF. Written as DNA, the CDR3 is TGTGCCAGTACGGGACTACCGAACACTGAAGCTTTCTTT.

The table lists this clone with a count of one. The chain couples TRBV27 to TRBJ2-7; D possibly uses TRBD1 or TRBD2 (6 bases each). The CDR3 consists of 13 residues. Trimming took 6 bases from V and 5 from J, leaving 14 bases between them. CDR1 and CDR2 (germline): MNHEY, SMNVEV (reference sequence). CDR3 protein: CASSLGGVNEQYF. The CDR3 DNA sequence: TGTGCCAGCAGCTTGGGGGGCGTAAACGAGCAGTACTTC.

The count of this clone is one. V gene TRBV6-5 combines with J gene TRBJ2-7; perhaps TRBD1 as D (6 bases). V dropped 0 bases and J dropped 2 bases, with 11 bases sitting between them. Germline CDR1 is MNHEY and CDR2 is SVGAGI. The CDR3 extends over 15 amino acids. The CDR3 protein is CASSYSTGPTYEQYF. The CDR3 DNA reads as TGTGCCAGCAGTTACTCGACAGGACCCACCTACGAGCAGTACTTC.

This chain connects TRBV18 to TRBJ2-7, with 7 bases lining up with TRBD1. The CDR3 has 15 amino acids. V dropped 4 bases and J dropped 2; count of bases not matched to a gene: 8. Germline values: CDR1 KGHSH, CDR2 LQKENI. CDR3 DNA sequence: TGTGCCAGCTCACTTGGCACAGGGGCTACCTACGAGCAGTACTTC. Translation gives CASSLGTGATYEQYF.

The sample holds one count of this clone. The chain has TRBV15 and TRBJ1-1, with TRBD1 as a possible D gene (5 bases). The germline CDR1 and CDR2 sequences are LNHNV and YYDKDF (reference sequence). This CDR3 is 13 amino acids long. Trimming pared 3 bases from V and 5 bases from J, leaving 10 bases between. CDR3 region: CATSRGGITEAFF. The CDR3 region has the DNA TGTGCCACCAGCAGGGGGGGGATAACTGAAGCTTTCTTT. The variable domain in full, completed from reference TRBV15 and TRBJ1-1, reads DAMVIQNPRYQVTQFGKPVTLSCSQTLNHNVMYWYQQKSSQAPKLLFHYYDKDFNNEADTPDNFQSRRPNTSFCFLDIRSPGLGDTAMYLCATSRGGITEAFFGQGTRLTVV.

The V gene is TRBV15, the J gene TRBJ1-3; D gene uncertain. V shed 0 bases and J shed 6 bases, with 9 bases lying between them. The CDR3 length is 14 residues. Germline V CDR1 and CDR2: LNHNV, YYDKDF (reference sequence). The chain's CDR3 is CATSRDLSQNTIYF. The CDR3 DNA sequence: TGTGCCACCAGCAGAGATTTGTCCCAAAACACCATATATTTT. Drawing the rest from reference TRBV15 and TRBJ1-3, the complete variable domain is DAMVIQNPRYQVTQFGKPVTLSCSQTLNHNVMYWYQQKSSQAPKLLFHYYDKDFNNEADTPDNFQSRRPNTSFCFLDIRSPGLGDTAMYLCATSRDLSQNTIYFGEGSWLTVV.

V usage is TRBV19 and J usage is TRBJ1-1; 9 nucleotides line up with TRBD1. CDR3 size: 14 residues. Germline V gives CDR1 LNHDA, CDR2 SQIVND (reference sequence). Trimming took 4 bases from V and 6 from J; bases not matched to a gene: 6. The CDR3 here is CASSRTGGEPEAFF. The CDR3 DNA is TGTGCCAGTAGTAGAACAGGGGGCGAGCCTGAAGCTTTCTTT. Using reference TRBV19 and TRBJ1-1 for the parts outside the CDR3, the full variable domain is DGGITQSPKYLFRKEGQNVTLSCEQNLNHDAMYWYRQDPGQGLRLIYYSQIVNDFQKGDIAEGYSVSREKKESFPLTVTSAQKNPTAFYLCASSRTGGEPEAFFGQGTRLTVV.